This entry features one T cell receptor beta chain sequence. Its antigen is not known. Every sequencing run returned over 160 million TCR-beta sequences, which were derived from 15-18 subjects. From the 5' RACE reads, TCRdb called clonotypes with MiXCR, one entry per CDR3 protein. The sample lists 35,000 or so distinct CDR3 sequences, 13% to 15% seen once, with 27% in the top ten. The data were taken from a study of neurological immune-mediated disorders. Overall study findings and caveats: The absence of shared CDR3 amino acid sequences among expanded clones across subjects suggests private repertoires in all groups. The greatest TCR clonal expansion appeared in HTLV-1-associated myelopathy and the smallest, falling below healthy controls, in multiple sclerosis.

The sequence was obtained from a woman aged 50 to 65 with HTLV-1-associated myelopathy (HAM/TSP). Source material: PBMCs.

The CDR3 nucleotides are TGTGCCAGCCGGCGTACGAGTTGGCGTAGCGCAGCTACGCAGTATTTT. Translated: CASRRTSWRSAATQYF. J is TRBJ2-3 and V is TRBV6-5, with TRBD2 as a possible D gene (5 bases). The CDR3 runs to 16 residues. With 8 bases removed from V and 8 bases from J, the gap between germline ends came to 26 bases. The V gene's germline CDR1 is MNHEY and CDR2 SVGAGI.